Described below is a single T cell receptor (beta chain) sequence and its context. Antigen: not known. Once extracted for a subset, genomic DNA was divided evenly among several immunoSEQ plates. Clones were sequenced by immunoSEQ multiplex PCR, and TCRdb holds only the in-frame ones, with some missing. The sample consists of fewer than 550,000 clones, nearly 80% of them appearing once. Participating donors were healthy, HIV-negative adults free of recent acute infections or vaccinations. V gave up 5 bases and J gave up 3 bases, with 6 bases separating them. CDR3 size: 12 residues. CDR1 and CDR2 (germline): SGHTA, FQGNSA. The data originate from a study of shared clonotypes between healthy human individuals. Whole-study findings and limits: Having only a few donors restricted how much genetic and exposure-history diversity was captured.

This clonotype was sampled from a middle-aged woman in good health. Some clones in this sample may be carry-over from other donors' samples. The sample was PBMCs. This rearrangement joins TRBV7-2 to TRBJ2-3; D not certain. The CDR3 DNA sequence: TGTGCCAGCAGCCCCCGGACAGATACGCAGTATTTT. Translation gives CASSPRTDTQYF.